The sample holds a few counts of the clone carrying this T cell receptor beta chain. The data are from a study of patients and donors after allogeneic stem cell transplantation. One entry per CDR3 protein results from TCRdb running MiXCR on the RT-PCR reads. The sample lists approximately 88,000 distinct CDR3 sequences; 5% were seen once. CDR3 length equals 15 residues. Trimming removed 1 base from V and 4 bases from J, with 11 bases in between. Germline-derived CDR1 and CDR2 are LNHDA and SQIVND (reference sequence). The J gene is TRBJ1-5, the V gene TRBV19; D perhaps matches TRBD1 (5 bases). Sequencing was done on a sample of blood, either unsorted or a sorted T cell fraction (not recorded which). The sequence was collected from a human donor who was either an allogeneic HSCT recipient or a stem cell or donor lymphocyte infusion donor (not recorded which). It is not recorded whose cells these are; they may come from a transplant donor. The CDR3 region is CASSIVQGQNQPQHF. DNA for the CDR3: TGTGCCAGTAGTATAGTGCAGGGCCAAAATCAGCCCCAGCATTTT. The full variable domain, in which reference TRBV19 and TRBJ1-5 provide the parts outside the CDR3, is DGGITQSPKYLFRKEGQNVTLSCEQNLNHDAMYWYRQDPGQGLRLIYYSQIVNDFQKGDIAEGYSVSREKKESFPLTVTSAQKNPTAFYLCASSIVQGQNQPQHFGDGTRLSIL.